This T cell receptor (beta chain) stems from a study of blood T cells in healthy people across ages. Whole-study findings and limits: Long-lived donors had more naive CD4+ cells and higher diversity than aged donors. In older individuals, TCR beta diversity per million T cells was lower, falling roughly linearly with age.

This CDR3 spans 17 amino acids. V lost 3 bases, J lost 3 bases, and 12 bases stayed unmatched. CDR1 SGHTA and CDR2 FQGNSA come from the germline V gene. Every donor provided 9.5 to 10 milliliters of peripheral blood. Details on this clonotype: The antigen remains unidentified.

The use of a sample-barcoded 5' primer and a J-beta primer mix characterized a second PCR of about 6 to 11 cycles. TCRdb redid the calling of the 5' RACE reads with MiXCR, one entry per CDR3 protein. The sample consists of some 860,000 distinct CDR3 sequences, roughly three fifths of them appearing once. The receptor's source is a man aged 35 to 55 in good health. The sample consisted of blood. The chain employs TRBV7-2 and TRBJ2-7; 9 positions match TRBD2. DNA for the CDR3: TGTGCCAGCAGCTTCCTCGGTAATAGCGGGAGTATCTACGAGCAGTACTTC. Translation gives CASSFLGNSGSIYEQYF.